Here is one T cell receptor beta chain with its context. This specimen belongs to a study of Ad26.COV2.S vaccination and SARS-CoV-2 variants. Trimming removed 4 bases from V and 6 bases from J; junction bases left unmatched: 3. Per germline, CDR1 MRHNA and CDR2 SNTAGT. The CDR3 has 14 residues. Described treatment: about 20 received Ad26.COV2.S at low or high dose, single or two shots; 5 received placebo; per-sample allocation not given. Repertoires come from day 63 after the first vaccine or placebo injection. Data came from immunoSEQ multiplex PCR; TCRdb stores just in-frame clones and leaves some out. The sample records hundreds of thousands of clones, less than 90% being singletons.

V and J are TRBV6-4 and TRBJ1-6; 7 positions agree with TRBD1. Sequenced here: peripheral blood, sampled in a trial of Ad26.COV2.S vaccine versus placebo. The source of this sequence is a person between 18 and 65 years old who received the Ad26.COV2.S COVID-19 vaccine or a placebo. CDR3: CASSAHRGNSPLHF. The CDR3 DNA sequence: TGTGCCAGCAGTGCTCACAGGGGTAATTCACCCCTCCACTTT.